The 12 T cell receptor beta chains reported below all come from one sample, sequenced in a study of CD8+CD57+ T cells in acquired aplastic anemia. CD8+CD57+ cell expansion, shown by flow cytometry, had occurred in the patients selected for sequencing. Genomic DNA provided the template from which TCR beta VDJ and CDR3 profiles were obtained. Each CDR3 protein gets one entry after TCRdb re-called the reads with MiXCR. The sample includes fewer than 300,000 distinct CDR3 sequences, roughly 80% seen only once; the top ten take 40% to 55%. Material for sequencing was sorted CD4+, CD8+, or CD8+CD57+ T cells (not recorded which) from PBMCs. The receptors come from a human donor with aplastic anemia.

The chain combines TRBV7-8 with TRBJ1-1; D ambiguous. The V gene's germline CDR1 is SGHVS and CDR2 FQNEAQ. Deletions cut 2 bases from V and 0 bases from J, with 7 bases between. The CDR3 consists of 14 residues. CDR3 sequence: CASSLQELNTEAFF. The DNA of the CDR3 is TGTGCCAGCAGCTTACAGGAATTGAACACTGAAGCTTTCTTT.

V and J are TRBV7-3 and TRBJ2-1; 10 bases are a match to TRBD1. Trimming removed 4 bases from V and 2 bases from J; junction bases left unmatched: 5. This CDR3 has 16 residues. Germline values: CDR1 SGHTA, CDR2 FQGTGA. For the CDR3, the DNA is TGTGCCAGCAGCTCACGGGACAGGGGCACCTACAATGAGCAGTTCTTC. Translating it yields CASSSRDRGTYNEQFF.

The rearrangement uses TRBV7-2 and TRBJ2-7, with TRBD2 as a possible D gene (5 bases). Per germline, CDR1 SGHTA and CDR2 FQGNSA. Trimming shortened V by 3 bases and J by 1 base, and 22 bases separated the two germline ends. This CDR3 has 18 amino acids. DNA for the CDR3: TGTGCCAGCAGCTTTCATCCAAACGGGATGGCCCTTTCCTACGAGCAGTACGTC. Residues: CASSFHPNGMALSYEQYV.

The rearrangement links TRBV7-4 to TRBJ1-1, with a weak D call TRBD1 (5 bases). Looked up from germline, CDR1 is SGHVT and CDR2 is SQSDAQ. V lost 5 bases, J lost 14 bases, and 27 bases lay in between. The CDR3 runs to 15 residues. Here the CDR3 reads CASSGQGKGGSAKFF. DNA for the CDR3: TGTGCCAGCAGCGGGCAGGGCAAAGGTGGTTCTGCCAAATTCTTT.

As concerns this clonotype: One junction end disagrees with the germline gene, perhaps due to a read error. The J gene is TRBJ2-3, the V gene TRBV19; TRBD2 aligns across 9 bases. The germline V gene has CDR1 LNHDA and CDR2 SQIVND (reference sequence). The CDR3 runs to 15 residues. CDR3 sequence reads: CASSAVAGAGNTQYF. The CDR3 DNA follows: TGTGCCAGTAGTGCAGTAGCGGGAGCGGGCAATACGCAGTATTTC.

Many counts were recorded for this clonotype. The CDR3 end shows no conserved phenylalanine or tryptophan, and so a read error is likely. It is unclear where the CDR3 begins or ends on the DNA, so no DNA is shown, and the CDR3 is as TCRdb lists it. This chain joins TRBV2 and TRBJ2-5; no DNA check was done on the table's D call, TRBD1. The CDR3 has 15 amino acids, counting both end residues. The germline gives CDR1 SNHLY, CDR2 FYNNEI. CDR3 residues: CASGDGGTDTQYFCP.

J is TRBJ2-3 and V is TRBV9; D is undetermined. CDR3 size: 12 residues. Trimming took off 6 bases at V and 2 bases at J, with 7 bases between the two ends. The V gene's germline CDR1 is SGDLS and CDR2 YYNGEE. Written as DNA, the CDR3 is TGTGCCAGCACTGGGCTCACAGATACGCAGTATTTT. Protein: CASTGLTDTQYF.

The DNA of the CDR3 is TGTGCCAGCAGCCCTGAGAGACAGGGGGGGAATGAGCAGTTCTTC. Protein product: CASSPERQGGNEQFF. The chain couples TRBV7-3 to TRBJ2-1; TRBD1 aligns across 9 bases. Germline V gene sequence: CDR1 SGHTA, CDR2 FQGTGA. The CDR3 sequence is 15 residues long. J was trimmed by 7 bases and V by 5 bases; bases with no gene match: 9.

The V gene is TRBV9, the J gene TRBJ2-7, with D unclear. CDR1 and CDR2 (germline): SGDLS, YYNGEE. V was trimmed by 2 bases and J by 2 bases, leaving 14 bases between them. The CDR3 totals 15 residues. CDR3 residues: CASSVGEWLTYEQYF. CDR3 sequence (DNA): TGTGCCAGCAGCGTGGGCGAATGGCTGACCTACGAGCAGTACTTC.

Remarks on this clonotype: Its ends do not fully match the called genes, so a read error is possible. The J gene is TRBJ1-6, the V gene TRBV7-8; maybe TRBD1 (5 bases). The length of the CDR3 is 16 residues. Germline V gene sequence: CDR1 SGHVS, CDR2 FQNEAQ. CDR3: CASSLAGGPVDPPLHF. CDR3 DNA sequence: TGTGCCAGCAGCTTAGCCGGGGGTCCGGTTGATCCACCTCTCCACTTT.

Remarks on this clonotype: Since the CDR3 does not end with the conserved phenylalanine or tryptophan, this likely comes from a read error. The V call is TRBV7-9, the J call TRBJ1-1; the D gene is possibly TRBD1 (5 bases). V dropped 2 bases and J dropped 2 bases, with 12 bases sitting between them. This CDR3 has 15 amino acids. Germline CDR1 is SEHNR and CDR2 is FQNEAQ (reference sequence). CDR3 sequence reads: CASSLHLRGNTEAFV. The CDR3 DNA reads TGTGCCAGCAGCTTACATCTGAGGGGCAACACTGAAGCTTTCGTT.

The V call is TRBV11-3, the J call TRBJ2-7; 8 nucleotides match TRBD1. Trimming removed 0 bases from V and 3 bases from J; junction bases left unmatched: 1. The CDR3 has 14 amino acids. Germline CDR1 SGHNT, CDR2 YENEEA. CDR3 protein: CASSLEGTGYEQYF. In DNA form, the CDR3 reads TGTGCCAGCAGCTTAGAGGGGACAGGCTACGAGCAGTACTTC.